These 13 T cell receptor beta chains share one sample of origin, sequenced in a study of blood T cell repertoires in COVID-19. Here immunoSEQ multiplex PCR was the method, and the copy in TCRdb shows in-frame clones only, minus some. This table holds 150,000 or so clones, approximately 90% found once. Sequencing input: peripheral blood. The receptors shown here come from a man aged 50-60 years with acute or convalescent COVID-19.

The chain has TRBV5-4 and TRBJ2-5; D is unresolved. The length of the CDR3 is 12 residues. V shed 3 bases and J shed 2 bases, with 5 bases lying between them. Germline V gives CDR1 SGHNT, CDR2 YYREEE (reference sequence). DNA for the CDR3: TGTGCCAGCAGCTCGTTACAAGAGACCCAGTACTTC. Protein product: CASSSLQETQYF.

The V and J genes are TRBV6-4 and TRBJ2-5; 7 nucleotides match TRBD1. Germline V gene lookup returns CDR1 MRHNA and CDR2 SNTAGT. J lost 4 bases, V lost 7 bases, and 12 bases had no gene match. The CDR3 sequence is 15 residues long. This CDR3 reads CASKKGTVIIETQYF. The CDR3 nucleotides read TGTGCCAGCAAGAAAGGGACAGTAATAATAGAGACCCAGTACTTC.

The chain combines TRBV7-8 with TRBJ2-7; D is unclear. The CDR3 has 13 amino acids. Trimming left V 6 bases short and J 6 bases short, with 15 bases between. CDR1 and CDR2 (germline): SGHVS, FQNEAQ. The CDR3 bases are TGTGCCAGCAGATCAGAACCCCCCCTCGAGCAGTACTTC. This encodes CASRSEPPLEQYF.

This chain uses TRBV4-2 with TRBJ2-3; maybe TRBD2 (5 bases). V was trimmed by 4 bases and J by 1 base, leaving 15 bases between them. The CDR3 contains 16 residues. Germline values: CDR1 LGHNA, CDR2 YNFKEQ. This CDR3 reads CASSPEGRGGTDTQYF. CDR3 in DNA: TGTGCCAGCAGCCCCGAGGGTCGGGGAGGCACAGATACGCAGTATTTT.

J is TRBJ2-5 and V is TRBV7-9, with D maybe TRBD2 (6 bases). From germline, CDR1 is SEHNR and CDR2 FQNEAQ (reference sequence). This CDR3 comprises 15 residues. V dropped 7 bases and J dropped 1 base, with 16 bases sitting between them. The CDR3 region is CASTRPLGGQETQYF. The CDR3 DNA reads as TGTGCCAGCACCCGACCCCTCGGGGGCCAAGAGACCCAGTACTTC.

This clone was picked up one time. The CDR3 region is CASSPLFPDGYTF. The CDR3 bases are TGTGCCAGCTCACCCCTATTTCCGGATGGCTACACCTTC. The chain uses TRBV18 and TRBJ1-2; D remains unclear. The V gene's germline CDR1 is KGHSH and CDR2 LQKENI. V lost 3 bases, J lost 6 bases, and 11 bases lay in between. This CDR3 has 13 residues.

J is TRBJ1-6 and V is TRBV5-1; 9 bases match TRBD1. CDR1 and CDR2 (germline): SGHRS, YFSETQ. The CDR3 runs to 16 residues. V lost 0 bases, J lost 8 bases, and 6 bases stayed unmatched. The DNA of the CDR3 is TGCGCCAGCAGCTTGGCCCCGGGACAGGGCTATTCACCCCTCCACTTT. As protein: CASSLAPGQGYSPLHF.

The chain is built from TRBV28 and TRBJ2-5, with D tentatively TRBD2 (6 bases). The CDR3 sequence is 15 residues long. From germline, CDR1 is MDHEN and CDR2 SYDVKM. Trimming took off 5 bases at V and 9 bases at J, with 22 bases between the two ends. CDR3 loop: CASSTPGLGERAQYF. The CDR3 DNA follows: TGTGCCAGCAGTACTCCGGGACTTGGGGAAAGAGCCCAGTACTTC.

This chain joins TRBV19 and TRBJ2-2; 8 bases line up with TRBD2. J was trimmed by 7 bases and V by 1 base; bases with no gene match: 8. The CDR3 totals 16 residues. Per the germline V gene, CDR1 is LNHDA and CDR2 is SQIVND (reference sequence). This CDR3 is CASSIGFGRGVGELFF. The CDR3 region has the DNA TGTGCCAGTAGTATAGGGTTCGGGAGGGGTGTCGGGGAGCTGTTTTTT.

The chain links TRBV11-2 to TRBJ2-1, with 7 nucleotides matching TRBD2. In germline, CDR1 is SGHAT, CDR2 FQNNGV. Germline trimming cut 3 bases from V and 3 bases from J; bases unmatched to any gene: 5. The CDR3 length is 15 residues. The CDR3 loop reads CASSLGTTVYNEQFF. The CDR3, as DNA: TGTGCCAGCAGCTTGGGGACTACAGTCTACAATGAGCAGTTCTTC.

The chain carries TRBV3-1 (or the pseudogene TRBV3-2) and TRBJ1-4; D is perhaps TRBD1 (6 bases). The length of the CDR3 is 19 residues. Between the trimmed V and J ends, which lost 3 bases and 7 bases, there was a span of 27 bases. Germline V lookup: CDR1 LGHDT, CDR2 YNNKEL (reference sequence). The CDR3 reads CASSHSRDKGIGGCEKLFF. CDR3 DNA: TGTGCCAGCAGCCATTCCCGGGACAAGGGAATCGGTGGCTGTGAAAAACTGTTTTTT.

The rearrangement uses TRBV28 and TRBJ2-7, with a possible D match to TRBD2 (6 bases). This CDR3 spans 12 amino acids. V was cut by 5 bases and J by 3 bases, with 8 bases left in between. Germline CDR1 and CDR2: MDHEN and SYDVKM. CDR3 DNA: TGTGCCAGCAGTCAGCGGGTCTACGAGCAGTACTTC. Residues: CASSQRVYEQYF. The whole variable domain, remainder taken from reference TRBV28 and TRBJ2-7, is DVKVTQSSRYLVKRTGEKVFLECVQDMDHENMFWYRQDPGLGLRLIYFSYDVKMKEKGDIPEGYSVSREKKERFSLILESASTNQTSMYLCASSQRVYEQYFGPGTRLTVT.

The chain couples TRBV18 to TRBJ1-5, with a weak D call TRBD1 (5 bases). The length of the CDR3 is 12 residues. CDR1 is KGHSH and CDR2 is LQKENI in the germline V gene. Trimming removed 1 base at V and 15 bases at J, with 13 bases between. In DNA, the CDR3 is TGTGCCAGCTCACCACAGGGGCGACAATGGCATTTT. Its translation is CASSPQGRQWHF.